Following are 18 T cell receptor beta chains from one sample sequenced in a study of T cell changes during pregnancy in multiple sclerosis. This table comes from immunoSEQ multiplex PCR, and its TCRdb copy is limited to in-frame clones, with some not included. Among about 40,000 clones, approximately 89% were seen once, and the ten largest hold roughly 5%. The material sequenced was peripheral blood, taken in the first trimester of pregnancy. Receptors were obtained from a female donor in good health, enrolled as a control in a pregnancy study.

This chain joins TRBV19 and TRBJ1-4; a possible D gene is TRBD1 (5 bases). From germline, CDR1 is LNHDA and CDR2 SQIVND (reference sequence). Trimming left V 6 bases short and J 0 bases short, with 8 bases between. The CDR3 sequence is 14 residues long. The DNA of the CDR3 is TGTGCCAGTAGGCTGACAGCAACTAATGAAAAACTGTTTTTT. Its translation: CASRLTATNEKLFF.

The CDR3 nucleotides read TGTGCCAGCAGTCGGGTTCCGGCAGATACGCAGTATTTT. It specifies CASSRVPADTQYF. The rearrangement joins TRBV2 to TRBJ2-3; D is unresolved. Between the trimmed V and J ends, which lost 5 bases and 4 bases, there was a span of 10 bases. This CDR3 contains 13 residues. Per the germline V gene, CDR1 is SNHLY and CDR2 is FYNNEI.

CDR3 DNA sequence: TGTGCCAGCAGTGAAGCGGGCAGGGAAGGAGCTTTCTTT. Its translation is CASSEAGREGAFF. This rearrangement joins TRBV2 to TRBJ1-1, with D possibly being TRBD1 (5 bases). The CDR3 is 13 amino acids. V was shortened by 0 bases and J by 10 bases, with 12 bases between the two germline ends. Germline V gene sequence: CDR1 SNHLY, CDR2 FYNNEI.

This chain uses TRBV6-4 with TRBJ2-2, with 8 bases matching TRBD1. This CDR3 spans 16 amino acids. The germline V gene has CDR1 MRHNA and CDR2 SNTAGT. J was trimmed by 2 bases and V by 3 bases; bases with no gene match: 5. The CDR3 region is CASSEPPGGNTGELFF. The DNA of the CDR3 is TGTGCCAGCAGTGAACCCCCAGGGGGCAACACCGGGGAGCTGTTTTTT.

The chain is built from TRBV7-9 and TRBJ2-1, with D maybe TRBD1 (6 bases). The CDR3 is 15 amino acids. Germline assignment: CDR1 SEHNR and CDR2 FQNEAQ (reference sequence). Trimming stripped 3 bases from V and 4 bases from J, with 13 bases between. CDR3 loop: CASSLVQGRYNEQFF. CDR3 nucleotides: TGTGCCAGCAGCTTGGTACAGGGCCGGTACAATGAGCAGTTCTTC.

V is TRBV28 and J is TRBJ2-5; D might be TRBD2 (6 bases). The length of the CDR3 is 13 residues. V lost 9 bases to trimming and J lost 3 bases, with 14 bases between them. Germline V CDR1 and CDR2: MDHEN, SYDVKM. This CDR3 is CASSEGPKETQYF. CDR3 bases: TGTGCCAGTTCGGAGGGTCCCAAAGAGACCCAGTACTTC.

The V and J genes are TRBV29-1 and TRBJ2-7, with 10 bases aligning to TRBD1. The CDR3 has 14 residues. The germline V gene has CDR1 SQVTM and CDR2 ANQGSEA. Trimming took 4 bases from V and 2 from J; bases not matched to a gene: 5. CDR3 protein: CSVVGTGEAYEQYF. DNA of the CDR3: TGCAGCGTTGTTGGGACAGGGGAAGCCTACGAGCAGTACTTC.

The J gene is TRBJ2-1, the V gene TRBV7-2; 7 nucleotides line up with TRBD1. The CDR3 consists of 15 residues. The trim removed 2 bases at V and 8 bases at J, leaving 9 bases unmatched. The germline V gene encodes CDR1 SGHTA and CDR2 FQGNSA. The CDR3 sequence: CASSLMRQGFHEQFF. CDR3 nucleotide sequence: TGTGCCAGCAGCTTAATGAGACAGGGTTTTCATGAGCAGTTCTTC.

CDR3 DNA: TGTGCCAGCAGGGGCCCTTATAAGTCAGGGAGGTCTGGGGCCAACGTCCTGACTTTC. Amino acid sequence: CASRGPYKSGRSGANVLTF. The genes are TRBV27 and TRBJ2-6; a possible D gene is TRBD2 (6 bases). The CDR3 contains 19 residues. V was cut by 6 bases and J by 1 base, with 22 bases left in between. Germline values: CDR1 MNHEY, CDR2 SMNVEV (reference sequence). Variable domain in full (rest from reference TRBV27 and TRBJ2-6): EAQVTQNPRYLITVTGKKLTVTCSQNMNHEYMSWYRQDPGLGLRQIYYSMNVEVTDKGDVPEGYKVSRKEKRNFPLILESPSPNQTSLYFCASRGPYKSGRSGANVLTFGAGSRLTVL.

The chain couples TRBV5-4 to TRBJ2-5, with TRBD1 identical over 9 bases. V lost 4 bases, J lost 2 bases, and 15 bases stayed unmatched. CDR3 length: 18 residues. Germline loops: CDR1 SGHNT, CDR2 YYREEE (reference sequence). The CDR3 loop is CASSRANDRGTPQETQYF. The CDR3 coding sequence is TGTGCCAGCAGCCGAGCTAATGACAGGGGGACCCCACAAGAGACCCAGTACTTC.

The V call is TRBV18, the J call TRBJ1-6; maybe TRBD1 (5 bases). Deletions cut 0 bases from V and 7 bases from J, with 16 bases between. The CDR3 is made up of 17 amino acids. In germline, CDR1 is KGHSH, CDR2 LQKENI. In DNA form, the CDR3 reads TGTGCCAGCTCACCACCGGCGGGGGGGGGTGCAAATTCACCCCTCCACTTT. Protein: CASSPPAGGGANSPLHF. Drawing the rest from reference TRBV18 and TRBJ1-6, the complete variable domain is NAGVMQNPRHLVRRRGQEARLRCSPMKGHSHVYWYRQLPEEGLKFMVYLQKENIIDESGMPKERFSAEFPKEGPSILRIQQVVRGDSAAYFCASSPPAGGGANSPLHFGNGTRLTVT.

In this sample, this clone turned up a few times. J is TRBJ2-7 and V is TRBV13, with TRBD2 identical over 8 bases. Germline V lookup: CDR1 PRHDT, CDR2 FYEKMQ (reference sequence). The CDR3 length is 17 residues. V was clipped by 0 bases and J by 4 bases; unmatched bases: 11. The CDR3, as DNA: TGTGCCAGCAGCTTAGGCGGGGGGCGCGGGGGGAAATACGAGCAGTACTTC. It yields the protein CASSLGGGRGGKYEQYF.

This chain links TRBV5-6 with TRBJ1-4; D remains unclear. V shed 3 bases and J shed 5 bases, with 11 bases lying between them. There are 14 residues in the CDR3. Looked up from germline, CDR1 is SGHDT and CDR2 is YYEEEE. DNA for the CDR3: TGTGCCAGCAGCTACCTTGGGAGAAATGAAAAACTGTTTTTT. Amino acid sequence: CASSYLGRNEKLFF.

The CDR3 DNA sequence: TGTGCCAGCAGTTTATTTGTTACAACCTACAATGAGCAGTTCTTC. This encodes CASSLFVTTYNEQFF. V gene TRBV28 combines with J gene TRBJ2-1, with D hard to call. CDR1 is MDHEN and CDR2 is SYDVKM in the germline V gene. The V gene lost 1 base and the J gene lost 2 bases, with 9 bases spanning the gap. The CDR3 runs to 15 residues.

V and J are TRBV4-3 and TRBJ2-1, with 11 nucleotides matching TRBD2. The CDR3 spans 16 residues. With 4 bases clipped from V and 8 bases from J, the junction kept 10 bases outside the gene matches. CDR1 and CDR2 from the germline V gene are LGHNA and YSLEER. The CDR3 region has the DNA TGCGCCAGCAGCCGAACCGGGACTAGCGGTTTCGATGAGCAGTTCTTC. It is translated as CASSRTGTSGFDEQFF.

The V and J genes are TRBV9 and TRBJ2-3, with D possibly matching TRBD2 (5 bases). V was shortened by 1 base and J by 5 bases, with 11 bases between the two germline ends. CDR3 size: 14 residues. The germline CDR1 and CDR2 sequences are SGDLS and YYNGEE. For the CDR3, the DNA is TGTGCCAGCAGCGTATGGGGAGCCGGAGATACGCAGTATTTT. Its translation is CASSVWGAGDTQYF.

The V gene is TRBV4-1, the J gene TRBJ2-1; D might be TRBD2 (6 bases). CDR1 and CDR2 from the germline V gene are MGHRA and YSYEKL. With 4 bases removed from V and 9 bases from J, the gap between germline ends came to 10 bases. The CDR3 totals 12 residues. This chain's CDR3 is CASSPPGGEQFF. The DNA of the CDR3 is TGCGCCAGCAGCCCCCCCGGGGGTGAGCAGTTCTTC.

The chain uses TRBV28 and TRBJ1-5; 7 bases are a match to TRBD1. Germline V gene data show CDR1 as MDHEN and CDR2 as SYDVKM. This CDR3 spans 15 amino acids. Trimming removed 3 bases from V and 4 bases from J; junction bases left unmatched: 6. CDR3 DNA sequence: TGTGCCAGCAGTTTTCCCGGGACAGCGAATCAGCCCCAGCATTTT. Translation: CASSFPGTANQPQHF.